This T cell receptor beta chain derives from a study of control samples from healthy donors and cancer patients. Germline CDR1 reads LGHDT; CDR2 reads YNNKEL (reference sequence). The V end was cut by 2 bases, the J end by 7 bases, with 6 bases between. The length of the CDR3 is 13 residues. This table comes from immunoSEQ multiplex PCR, and its TCRdb copy is limited to in-frame clones, with some not included. The sample holds 120,000 to 150,000 clones, 85% to 95% seen once. The sample comprised blood. V usage is TRBV3-1 (or the pseudogene TRBV3-2) and J usage is TRBJ1-6; D gene unclear. This receptor was identified in a man aged 40-49 years in good health. DNA for the CDR3: TGTGCCAGCAGCCAACAGCTGAATTCACCCCTCCACTTT. It is translated as CASSQQLNSPLHF.